The 23 T cell receptor beta chains below all came from one sample that was sequenced in a study of PD-L1 blockade in urothelial cancer. Indicated time point: pretreatment peripheral blood. The data were produced by immunoSEQ multiplex PCR, yet TCRdb's version contains in-frame clones alone and is incomplete. The repertoire holds around 60,000 clones, roughly 79% seen once, with 3.2% in the top ten. Sequencing used PBMCs, obtained around atezolizumab (anti-PD-L1) treatment. These receptors were obtained from a man between 65 and 85 years old with urothelial cancer.

This sequence joins TRBV13 and TRBJ2-1, with 9 bases lining up with TRBD1. The junction had 6 bases not matched to a gene; V was cut back by 1 base and J by 5 bases. In germline, CDR1 is PRHDT, CDR2 FYEKMQ (reference sequence). CDR3 length: 16 amino acids. The CDR3: CASSLVRDRVNNEQFF. The CDR3 bases are TGTGCCAGCAGCTTAGTCCGGGACAGGGTAAACAATGAGCAGTTCTTC.

The rearrangement links TRBV6-1 to TRBJ1-4, with 7 nucleotides matching TRBD1. Unmatched junction bases numbered 7, after V lost 1 base and J lost 8 bases. The CDR3 length is 15 residues. Germline CDR1 reads MNHNS; CDR2 reads SASEGT. In DNA form, the CDR3 reads TGTGCCAGCAGTGAAGACTTATCCAGGGGGGAAAAACTGTTTTTT. It encodes CASSEDLSRGEKLFF.

Here the CDR3 reads CASSPRDSLGGYTF. The CDR3 DNA reads TGTGCCAGCTCACCGCGGGACAGCTTAGGTGGCTACACCTTC. This chain joins TRBV18 and TRBJ1-2, with TRBD1 matching 7 bases. J lost 7 bases, V lost 3 bases, and 8 bases had no gene match. CDR1 KGHSH and CDR2 LQKENI come from the germline V gene. The CDR3 runs 14 residues. Filled out from reference TRBV18 and TRBJ1-2, the complete variable domain reads NAGVMQNPRHLVRRRGQEARLRCSPMKGHSHVYWYRQLPEEGLKFMVYLQKENIIDESGMPKERFSAEFPKEGPSILRIQQVVRGDSAAYFCASSPRDSLGGYTFGSGTRLTVV.

This chain links TRBV9 with TRBJ1-2; D not certain. The V gene lost 0 bases and the J gene lost 0 bases, with 9 bases spanning the gap. Germline CDR1 SGDLS, CDR2 YYNGEE. The CDR3 consists of 15 residues. DNA of the CDR3: TGTGCCAGCAGCGTAGGGCCGTCAGCTAACTATGGCTACACCTTC. It encodes CASSVGPSANYGYTF.

The gene calls are TRBV5-4 and TRBJ2-3; D is perhaps TRBD1 (5 bases). This CDR3 comprises 16 residues. CDR1 and CDR2 from the germline V gene are SGHNT and YYREEE (reference sequence). Trimming shortened V by 5 bases and J by 0 bases, and 16 bases separated the two germline ends. The CDR3 reads CASSPTGDASTDTQYF. CDR3 coding DNA: TGTGCCAGCAGTCCCACAGGCGATGCTAGCACAGATACGCAGTATTTT.

V and J are TRBV7-3 and TRBJ2-2, with 7 nucleotides matching TRBD2. V dropped 4 bases and J dropped 2; count of bases not matched to a gene: 7. There are 16 residues in the CDR3. CDR1 is SGHTA and CDR2 is FQGTGA in the germline V gene. Here the CDR3 DNA reads TGTGCCAGCAGCTCAGGAGCTAGCGGTAACACCGGGGAGCTGTTTTTT. Its translation: CASSSGASGNTGELFF. Supplemented by reference TRBV7-3 and TRBJ2-2, the full variable domain reads GAGVSQTPSNKVTEKGKYVELRCDPISGHTALYWYRQSLGQGPEFLIYFQGTGAADDSGLPNDRFFAVRPEGSVSTLKIQRTERGDSAVYLCASSSGASGNTGELFFGEGSRLTVL.

V usage is TRBV5-1 and J usage is TRBJ2-1, with D possibly TRBD1 on 6 matching bases. Germline V gene sequence: CDR1 SGHRS, CDR2 YFSETQ. The CDR3 is 14 amino acids. V was pared by 3 bases and J by 1 base, with 8 bases between. CDR3 in DNA: TGCGCCAGCAGCTCTGGACAGTCCTACAATGAGCAGTTCTTC. Encoded protein: CASSSGQSYNEQFF.

This chain's CDR3 is CASWEAGGTYNEQFF. The CDR3, as DNA: TGTGCCAGCTGGGAAGCGGGAGGGACCTACAATGAGCAGTTCTTC. V usage is TRBV28 and J usage is TRBJ2-1; TRBD2 matches at 10 bases. Germline-derived CDR1 and CDR2 are MDHEN and SYDVKM. The V segment lost 8 bases and the J segment 2 bases; nucleotides outside the gene matches: 6. The CDR3 covers 15 residues.

The chain joins TRBV28 to TRBJ2-2, with a tentative D call TRBD2 (6 bases). The length of the CDR3 is 20 residues. Trimming left V 7 bases short and J 0 bases short, with 27 bases between. Germline V gives CDR1 MDHEN, CDR2 SYDVKM. Here the CDR3 DNA reads TGTGCCAGCAATATCCGCCCCTATAGCGGCGGGATATCGAACACCGGGGAGCTGTTTTTT. The encoded protein is CASNIRPYSGGISNTGELFF.

The chain carries TRBV7-9 and TRBJ2-5, with D possibly being TRBD1 (6 bases). CDR1 and CDR2 from the germline V gene are SEHNR and FQNEAQ (reference sequence). The CDR3 extends over 15 amino acids. V shed 0 bases and J shed 5 bases, with 13 bases lying between them. The CDR3 region is CASSLARGIHETQYF. The CDR3 DNA reads as TGTGCCAGCAGCTTAGCGAGGGGGATTCACGAGACCCAGTACTTC.

This clone was recorded only once. V and J are TRBV4-1 and TRBJ2-1; 8 bases are a match to TRBD2. After removal of 0 bases from V and 9 bases from J, the junction contained 7 bases not matched to a gene. The germline V gene encodes CDR1 MGHRA and CDR2 YSYEKL. The CDR3 sequence is 15 residues long. The CDR3 DNA reads as TGCGCCAGCAGCCAAGAAAGGACTAGCTATGGTGAGCAGTTCTTC. Its protein is CASSQERTSYGEQFF.

This sequence joins TRBV4-1 and TRBJ2-7, with TRBD2 identical over 9 bases. V was pared by 1 base and J by 4 bases, with 8 bases of the junction left unmatched. This CDR3 contains 16 residues. Germline CDR1 MGHRA, CDR2 YSYEKL. CDR3 in DNA: TGCGCCAGCAGCCAAGTAAGCCTAGCGGGAACGTACGAGCAGTACTTC. Translated, it gives CASSQVSLAGTYEQYF.

This clone came up a few times. The chain couples TRBV7-2 to TRBJ2-2, with 11 bases aligning to TRBD2. Germline CDR1 and CDR2: SGHTA and FQGNSA. CDR3 length: 16 amino acids. With V trimmed by 0 bases and J by 3 bases, 0 bases remained unmatched. The CDR3, as DNA: TGTGCCAGCAGCTTAGCGACTAGCGGGGACACCGGGGAGCTGTTTTTT. It is translated as CASSLATSGDTGELFF.

This clone was found a few times. The chain carries TRBV6-6 and TRBJ1-1; no clear D. V lost 2 bases and J 0 bases, leaving 10 bases between the germline ends. This CDR3 region has 15 residues. Germline CDR1 is MNHNY and CDR2 is SVGAGI (reference sequence). CDR3 nucleotide sequence: TGTGCCAGCAGTTACCCGGCGACTGTGAACACTGAAGCTTTCTTT. It encodes CASSYPATVNTEAFF.

Regarding this clone: One end of the junction varies from germline; a read error may be responsible. The CDR3 reads CASSITPGLNTGELFF. CDR3 nucleotide sequence: TGTGCTAGCAGCATAACTCCGGGACTGAACACCGGGGAGCTGTTTTTT. The chain joins TRBV7-7 to TRBJ2-2; D possibly corresponds to TRBD2 (6 bases). Germline V gives CDR1 SSHAT, CDR2 FNYEAQ (reference sequence). The CDR3 has 16 amino acids.

With respect to this clone: An end of the junction differs from the germline gene, which may be a read error. The J gene is TRBJ2-1, the V gene TRBV7-9; 8 bases align to TRBD2. This CDR3 comprises 17 residues. Germline V gene sequence: CDR1 SEHNR, CDR2 FQNEAQ (reference sequence). The CDR3 bases are TGTGCCAGCAGCTTAGAAGCGGGAGTGGGTTCCTACAGTGAGCAGTTCTTC. Encoded protein: CASSLEAGVGSYSEQFF. Based on the CDR3 plus reference TRBV7-9 and TRBJ2-1, the full variable domain is DTGVSQNPRHKITKRGQNVTFRCDPISEHNRLYWYRQTLGQGPEFLTYFQNEAQLEKSRLLSDRFSAERPKGSFSTLEIQRTEQGDSAMYLCASSLEAGVGSYSEQFFGPGTRLTVL.

The chain carries TRBV30 and TRBJ2-3, with 13 positions matching TRBD2. CDR3 length: 14 amino acids. The junction had 3 bases not matched to a gene; V was cut back by 5 bases and J by 4 bases. Per the germline V gene, CDR1 is GTSNPN and CDR2 is SVGIG (reference sequence). The CDR3 sequence is CAWGLAGEADTQYF. The CDR3 DNA follows: TGTGCCTGGGGACTAGCGGGAGAGGCAGATACGCAGTATTTT.

The V and J genes are TRBV10-1 and TRBJ2-3; TRBD1 matches at 10 bases. This CDR3 comprises 18 residues. The V and J ends lost 2 bases and 3 bases, in that order; junction bases with no gene match: 11. Germline V gene data show CDR1 as WNHNN and CDR2 as SYGVQD (reference sequence). CDR3 sequence (DNA): TGCGCCAGCAGTGAGGGGGACAGGGGCCTCGGAAGTACAGATACGCAGTATTTT. Its protein is CASSEGDRGLGSTDTQYF.

This rearrangement joins TRBV2 to TRBJ1-3; a weak D match, TRBD1 (5 bases). This CDR3 comprises 15 residues. Germline V gene data show CDR1 as SNHLY and CDR2 as FYNNEI. The V gene lost 6 bases and the J gene lost 4 bases, with 16 bases spanning the gap. This CDR3 reads CASSVGGTWGNTIYF. The CDR3 region has the DNA TGTGCCAGCAGCGTCGGGGGAACTTGGGGAAACACCATATATTTT.

The sample holds one count of this clone. The V gene is TRBV9, the J gene TRBJ2-5; 12 positions agree with TRBD2. Germline V gene data show CDR1 as SGDLS and CDR2 as YYNGEE. The V gene end was trimmed by 0 bases and the J gene end by 5 bases; junction bases not matched to a gene: 8. This CDR3 is built from 17 residues. CDR3 protein: CASSVGTSGNAGETQYF. The CDR3, as DNA: TGTGCCAGCAGCGTAGGGACTAGCGGGAATGCGGGGGAGACCCAGTACTTC.

This chain uses TRBV7-2 with TRBJ2-3; 11 bases map to TRBD2. V lost 2 bases, J lost 7 bases, and 5 bases stayed unmatched. The CDR3 covers 15 residues. Per germline, CDR1 SGHTA and CDR2 FQGNSA. The CDR3 DNA follows: TGTGCCAGCAGCTTACGTAGCGGGAGGGTCAATACGCAGTATTTT. This codes for CASSLRSGRVNTQYF.

This sequence joins TRBV28 and TRBJ1-2, with 8 bases that match TRBD1. CDR1 is MDHEN and CDR2 is SYDVKM in the germline V gene. There are 16 residues in the CDR3. The V and J ends lost 2 bases and 4 bases, in that order; junction bases with no gene match: 9. The CDR3 sequence: CASSLSGRTGSYGYTF. As DNA, the CDR3 is TGTGCCAGCAGTTTAAGTGGAAGGACAGGGAGCTATGGCTACACCTTC.

This sequence joins TRBV11-2 and TRBJ2-7; D unresolved. V lost 4 bases, J lost 5 bases, and 15 bases lay in between. This CDR3 spans 14 amino acids. CDR1 is SGHAT, CDR2 FQNNGV, per germline. The CDR3 is CASSSLRGANEQYF. In DNA form, the CDR3 reads TGTGCCAGCAGCTCCCTTCGAGGAGCTAACGAGCAGTACTTC. Complete variable domain (other parts from reference TRBV11-2 and TRBJ2-7): EAGVAQSPRYKIIEKRQSVAFWCNPISGHATLYWYQQILGQGPKLLIQFQNNGVVDDSQLPKDRFSAERLKGVDSTLKIQPAKLEDSAVYLCASSSLRGANEQYFGPGTRLTVT.